Below, one T cell receptor beta chain is given with its context. Its antigen is not known. Trimming removed 6 bases from V and 7 bases from J, with 12 bases in between. The germline gives CDR1 MNHEY, CDR2 SVGAGI. This CDR3 has 13 amino acids. This sample is drawn from a study of cytomegalovirus exposure and HLA in healthy donors. PCR was performed using 60 Vbeta and 13 Jbeta primers. Sequenced by immunoSEQ multiplex PCR; TCRdb stores in-frame clones only, minus some. This table has approximately 120,000 clones, about three quarters appearing once. The study sampled nominally healthy donors, though unrecorded immune exposures were likely. Broader study findings: Some 150 TCR beta chains were listed as cytomegalovirus-associated.

The chain recombines TRBV6-5 with TRBJ2-2; a possible D gene is TRBD2 (6 bases). The sequenced sample was PBMCs. The clonotype was recovered from a female donor in good health and CMV-seronegative. The CDR3 region is CASRLGGGGELFF. For the CDR3, the DNA is TGTGCCAGCAGATTGGGGGGAGGCGGGGAGCTGTTTTTT.